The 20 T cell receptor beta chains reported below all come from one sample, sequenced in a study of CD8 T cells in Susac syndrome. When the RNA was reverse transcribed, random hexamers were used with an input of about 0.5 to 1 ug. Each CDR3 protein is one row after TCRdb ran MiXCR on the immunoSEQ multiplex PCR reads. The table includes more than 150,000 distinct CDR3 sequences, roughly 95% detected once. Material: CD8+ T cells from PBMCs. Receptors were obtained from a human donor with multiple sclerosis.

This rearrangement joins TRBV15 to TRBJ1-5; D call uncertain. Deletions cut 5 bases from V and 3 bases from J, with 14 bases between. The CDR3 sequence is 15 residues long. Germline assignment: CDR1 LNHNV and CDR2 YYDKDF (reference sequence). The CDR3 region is CATSSHRAPNQPQHF. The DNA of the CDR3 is TGTGCCACCAGCTCTCACCGGGCCCCCAATCAGCCCCAGCATTTT.

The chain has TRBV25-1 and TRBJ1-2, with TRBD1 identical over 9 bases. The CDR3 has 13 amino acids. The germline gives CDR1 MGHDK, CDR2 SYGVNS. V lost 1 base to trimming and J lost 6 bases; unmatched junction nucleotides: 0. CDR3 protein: CASSEWTGDGYTF. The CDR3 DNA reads TGTGCCAGCAGTGAATGGACAGGGGATGGCTACACCTTC.

The CDR3 loop is CASSLSLGYEQYF. The CDR3 DNA reads TGTGCCAGCAGTTTATCGTTGGGTTACGAGCAGTACTTC. This chain uses TRBV27 with TRBJ2-7; D not certain. The V end lost 0 bases, the J end lost 4 bases, and 7 bases lay between the germline ends. CDR1 is MNHEY, CDR2 SMNVEV, per germline (reference sequence). The CDR3 contains 13 residues.

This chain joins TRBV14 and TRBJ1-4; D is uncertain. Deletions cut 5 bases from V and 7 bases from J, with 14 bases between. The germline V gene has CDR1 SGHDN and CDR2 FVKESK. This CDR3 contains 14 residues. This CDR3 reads CASSIPAPFEKLFF. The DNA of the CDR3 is TGTGCCAGCAGCATTCCAGCGCCATTTGAAAAACTGTTTTTT.

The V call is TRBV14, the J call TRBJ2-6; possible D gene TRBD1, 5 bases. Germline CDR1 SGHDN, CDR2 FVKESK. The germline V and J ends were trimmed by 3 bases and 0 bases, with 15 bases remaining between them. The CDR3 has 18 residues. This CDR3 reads CASSHTRQIPSGANVLTF. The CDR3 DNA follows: TGTGCCAGCAGCCATACGAGACAGATCCCCTCTGGGGCCAACGTCCTGACTTTC.

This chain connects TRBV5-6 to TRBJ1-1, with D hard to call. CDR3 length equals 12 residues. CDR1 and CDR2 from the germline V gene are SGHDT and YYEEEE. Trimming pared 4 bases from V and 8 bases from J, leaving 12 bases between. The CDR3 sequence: CASSHGPEEAFF. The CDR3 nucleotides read TGTGCCAGCAGCCATGGCCCCGAGGAAGCTTTCTTT.

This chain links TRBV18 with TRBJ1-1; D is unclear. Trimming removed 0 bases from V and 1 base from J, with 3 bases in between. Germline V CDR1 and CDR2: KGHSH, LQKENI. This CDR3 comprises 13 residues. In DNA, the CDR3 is TGTGCCAGCTCACCACCAGGGAACACTGAAGCTTTCTTT. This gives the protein CASSPPGNTEAFF.

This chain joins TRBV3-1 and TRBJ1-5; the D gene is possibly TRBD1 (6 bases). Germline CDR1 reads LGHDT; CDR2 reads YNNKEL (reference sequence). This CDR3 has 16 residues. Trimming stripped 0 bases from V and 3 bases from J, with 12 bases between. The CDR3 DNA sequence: TGTGCCAGCAGCCAAGACCTGAGGGGGATCAATCAGCCCCAGCATTTT. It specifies CASSQDLRGINQPQHF.

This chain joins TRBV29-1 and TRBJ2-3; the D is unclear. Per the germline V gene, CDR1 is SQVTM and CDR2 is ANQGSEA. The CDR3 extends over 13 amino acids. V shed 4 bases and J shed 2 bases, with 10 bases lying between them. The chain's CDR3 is CSVVKGNTDTQYF. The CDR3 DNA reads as TGCAGCGTTGTGAAGGGAAACACAGATACGCAGTATTTT.

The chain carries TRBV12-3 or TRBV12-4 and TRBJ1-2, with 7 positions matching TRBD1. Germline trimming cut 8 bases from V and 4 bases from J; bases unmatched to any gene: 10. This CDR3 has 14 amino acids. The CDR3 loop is CASGWTGLPYGYTF. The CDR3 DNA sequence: TGTGCCAGCGGATGGACAGGACTCCCCTATGGCTACACCTTC.

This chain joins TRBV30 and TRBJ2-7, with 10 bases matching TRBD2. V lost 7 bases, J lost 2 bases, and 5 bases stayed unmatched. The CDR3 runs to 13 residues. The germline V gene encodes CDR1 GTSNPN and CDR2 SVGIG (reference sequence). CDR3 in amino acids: CAYGSGGAYEQYF. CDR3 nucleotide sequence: TGTGCCTACGGCAGCGGGGGGGCCTACGAGCAGTACTTC.

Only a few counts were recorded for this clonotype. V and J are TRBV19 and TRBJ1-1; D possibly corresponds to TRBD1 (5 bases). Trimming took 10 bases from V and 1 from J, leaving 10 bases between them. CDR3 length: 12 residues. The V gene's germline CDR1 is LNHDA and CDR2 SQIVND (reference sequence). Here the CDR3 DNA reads TGTGCCACCCGTCAGGGGAACACTGAAGCTTTCTTT. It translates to CATRQGNTEAFF.

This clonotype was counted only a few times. In nucleotides, the CDR3 is TGTGCCAGCAGCCTTAGCGGGGGGGCCTACAATGAGCAGTTCTTC. As protein: CASSLSGGAYNEQFF. The gene calls are TRBV7-2 and TRBJ2-1, with 11 bases identical to TRBD2. Losses at the gene ends were 5 bases for V and 2 bases for J; bases not matched to a gene: 2. Germline V CDR1 and CDR2: SGHTA, FQGNSA. The CDR3 loop spans 15 amino acids.

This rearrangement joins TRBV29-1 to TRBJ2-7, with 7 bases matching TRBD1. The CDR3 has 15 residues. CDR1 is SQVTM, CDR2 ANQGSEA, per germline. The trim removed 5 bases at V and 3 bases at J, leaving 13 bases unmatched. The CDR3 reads CSVLGGQVEFYEQYF. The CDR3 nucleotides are TGCAGCGTTCTTGGAGGACAGGTGGAGTTCTACGAGCAGTACTTC.

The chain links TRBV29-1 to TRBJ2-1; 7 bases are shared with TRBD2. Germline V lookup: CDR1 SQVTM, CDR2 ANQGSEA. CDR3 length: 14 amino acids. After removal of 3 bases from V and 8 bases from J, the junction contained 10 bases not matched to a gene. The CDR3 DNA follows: TGCAGCGTTGAGCTAGCGGCCACTTGGGATGAGCAGTTCTTC. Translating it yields CSVELAATWDEQFF.

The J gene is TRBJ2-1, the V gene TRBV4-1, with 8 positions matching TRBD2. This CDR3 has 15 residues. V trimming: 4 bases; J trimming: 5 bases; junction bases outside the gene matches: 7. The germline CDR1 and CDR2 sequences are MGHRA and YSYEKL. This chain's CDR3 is CASSPSGGMNNEQFF. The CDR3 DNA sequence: TGCGCCAGCAGCCCCTCGGGGGGGATGAACAATGAGCAGTTCTTC.

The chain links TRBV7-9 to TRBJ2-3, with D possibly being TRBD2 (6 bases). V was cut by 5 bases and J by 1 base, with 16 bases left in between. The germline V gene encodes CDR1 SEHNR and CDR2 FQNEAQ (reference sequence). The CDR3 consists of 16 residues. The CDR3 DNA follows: TGTGCCAGCAGCCACCCAATCCAGCGGGGCACAGATACGCAGTATTTT. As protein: CASSHPIQRGTDTQYF.

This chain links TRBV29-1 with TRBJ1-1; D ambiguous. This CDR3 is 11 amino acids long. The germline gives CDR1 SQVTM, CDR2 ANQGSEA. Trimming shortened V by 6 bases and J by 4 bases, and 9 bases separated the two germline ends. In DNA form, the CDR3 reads TGCAGCGTCCCCGCGGCCACTGAAGCTTTCTTT. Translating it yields CSVPAATEAFF.

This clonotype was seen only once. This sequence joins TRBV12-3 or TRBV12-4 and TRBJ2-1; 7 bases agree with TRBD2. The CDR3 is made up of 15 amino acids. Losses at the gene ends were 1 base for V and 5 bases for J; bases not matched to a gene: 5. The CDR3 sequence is CASSLGAGVHNEQFF. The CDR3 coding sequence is TGTGCCAGCAGTTTAGGGGCGGGGGTGCACAATGAGCAGTTCTTC.

The CDR3 nucleotides are TGTGTCAATAATCGGGGGATCTATCGGAATTCACCCCTCCACTTT. Amino acid sequence: CVNNRGIYRNSPLHF. The genes are TRBV24-1 and TRBJ1-6, with a weak D call TRBD1 (5 bases). The CDR3 loop spans 15 amino acids. Germline V gene lookup returns CDR1 KGHDR and CDR2 SFDVKD.